The next 20 T cell receptor beta chains were all read from a single sample in a study. Each CDR3 protein is one row after TCRdb ran MiXCR on the 5' RACE reads. Found here are some 45,000 distinct CDR3 sequences, 28% of them singletons; the top ten hold 2.1%. The material sequenced was naive CD4+ T cells sorted from blood. Regarding subset: naive CD4+ T cells, CD4+CD45RA+CD25-. The receptors were sampled from a female donor with breast cancer.

At least ten counts were recorded for this clonotype. This rearrangement joins TRBV12-3 or TRBV12-4 to TRBJ1-1; 9 bases fit TRBD1. The CDR3 spans 13 residues. V was pared by 11 bases and J by 4 bases, with 8 bases of the junction left unmatched. CDR3 sequence (DNA): TGTGCCTCACAGGGGGCGCACAGCACTGAAGCTTTCTTT. This codes for CASQGAHSTEAFF.

This clonotype has more than one count but fewer than ten. The V call is TRBV9, the J call TRBJ2-3; D is undetermined. Germline CDR1 is SGDLS and CDR2 is YYNGEE. The CDR3 runs 13 residues. Trimming shortened V by 3 bases and J by 4 bases, and 9 bases separated the two germline ends. The CDR3 is CASSAQDSDTQYF. The CDR3 DNA follows: TGTGCCAGCAGCGCCCAAGACTCAGATACGCAGTATTTT.

V gene TRBV5-1 combines with J gene TRBJ2-7, with TRBD2 matching over 12 bases. The CDR3 has 18 amino acids. After removal of 0 bases from V and 4 bases from J, the junction contained 11 bases not matched to a gene. Germline CDR1 reads SGHRS; CDR2 reads YFSETQ. The CDR3 is CASSLGGLAGGPEYEQYF. In nucleotides, the CDR3 is TGCGCCAGCAGCTTGGGAGGTCTAGCGGGGGGGCCTGAATACGAGCAGTACTTC.

The chain employs TRBV12-3 or TRBV12-4 and TRBJ2-7; D is undetermined. The CDR3 is made up of 15 amino acids. The V end lost 1 base, the J end lost 4 bases, and 14 bases lay between the germline ends. CDR3 in DNA: TGTGCCAGCAGTTTAGGTCTAGAGATTCGGTACGAGCAGTACTTC. This translates into CASSLGLEIRYEQYF.

The chain employs TRBV29-1 and TRBJ2-3, with 7 bases identical to TRBD2. The CDR3 is made up of 13 amino acids. J was trimmed by 4 bases and V by 4 bases; bases with no gene match: 5. The germline gives CDR1 SQVTM, CDR2 ANQGSEA. The CDR3: CSVGGRAADTQYF. The CDR3 DNA follows: TGCAGCGTTGGAGGGAGGGCCGCAGATACGCAGTATTTT.

This clonotype was detected only a few times. The chain carries TRBV7-2 and TRBJ2-3; D is ambiguous. The CDR3 totals 16 residues. Trimming removed 0 bases at V and 6 bases at J, with 16 bases between. Germline assignment: CDR1 SGHTA and CDR2 FQGNSA. CDR3 DNA: TGTGCCAGCAGCTTAGCTGGCCCCCGGGCGGCCGATACGCAGTATTTT. Protein product: CASSLAGPRAADTQYF.

This clonotype showed up just a few times. This chain connects TRBV12-3 or TRBV12-4 to TRBJ2-7; 8 bases are shared with TRBD1. This CDR3 has 15 residues. The trim removed 5 bases at V and 2 bases at J, leaving 8 bases unmatched. The CDR3 DNA reads TGTGCCAGCAGTCAAGAGGACAGGGTGACCTACGAGCAGTACTTC. Amino acids: CASSQEDRVTYEQYF.

The V gene is TRBV20-1, the J gene TRBJ1-4, with D perhaps matching TRBD1 (5 bases). The CDR3 is made up of 15 amino acids. V dropped 3 bases and J dropped 3 bases, with 14 bases sitting between them. The germline V gene encodes CDR1 DFQATT and CDR2 SNEGSKA (reference sequence). The CDR3 region has the DNA TGCAGTGCTAGCTTAACCGGGACGGCTAATGAAAAACTGTTTTTT. Its protein product is CSASLTGTANEKLFF.

This clonotype was picked up a small number of times. This chain connects TRBV4-1 to TRBJ1-6, with a tentative D call TRBD1 (5 bases). This CDR3 spans 16 amino acids. The germline gives CDR1 MGHRA, CDR2 YSYEKL. Trimming took 1 base from V and 5 from J, leaving 12 bases between them. The CDR3 nucleotides are TGCGCCAGCAGCCAAGGGAAGGGGAGGGATAATTCACCCCTCCACTTT. Protein product: CASSQGKGRDNSPLHF.

J is TRBJ2-2 and V is TRBV5-1; D ambiguous. Trimming took off 0 bases at V and 4 bases at J, with 10 bases between the two ends. The CDR3 length is 15 residues. Germline loops: CDR1 SGHRS, CDR2 YFSETQ. Written as DNA, the CDR3 is TGCGCCAGCAGCTTGGATGGGCCCAGCACCGGGGAGCTGTTTTTT. Amino acids: CASSLDGPSTGELFF.

The chain uses TRBV28 and TRBJ2-7; 9 nucleotides align to TRBD2. The germline CDR1 and CDR2 sequences are MDHEN and SYDVKM. CDR3 length equals 16 residues. V dropped 1 base and J dropped 2; count of bases not matched to a gene: 6. The CDR3: CASSLLAAGGTYEQYF. CDR3 in DNA: TGTGCCAGCAGTTTATTAGCAGCGGGGGGAACCTACGAGCAGTACTTC. Variable domain in full (rest from reference TRBV28 and TRBJ2-7): DVKVTQSSRYLVKRTGEKVFLECVQDMDHENMFWYRQDPGLGLRLIYFSYDVKMKEKGDIPEGYSVSREKKERFSLILESASTNQTSMYLCASSLLAAGGTYEQYFGPGTRLTVT.

This clonotype was seen a handful of times. This chain links TRBV6-1 with TRBJ1-2; D is perhaps TRBD1 (5 bases). This CDR3 is 13 amino acids long. V was cut by 8 bases and J by 4 bases, with 14 bases left in between. The germline V gene has CDR1 MNHNS and CDR2 SASEGT. The CDR3 reads CASGERQTYGYTF. The DNA for the CDR3 is TGTGCCAGCGGGGAAAGACAGACCTATGGCTACACCTTC.

This clonotype appeared many times. CDR3 DNA: TGTGCCAGCAGCCCACAGGGGATGAACACTGAAGCTTTCTTT. Amino acids: CASSPQGMNTEAFF. This chain connects TRBV7-9 to TRBJ1-1, with 7 bases identical to TRBD1. Germline assignment: CDR1 SEHNR and CDR2 FQNEAQ (reference sequence). After removal of 5 bases from V and 0 bases from J, the junction contained 3 bases not matched to a gene. The CDR3 runs to 14 residues.

This clonotype was found a few times. The gene calls are TRBV29-1 and TRBJ1-2, with a tentative D call TRBD1 (6 bases). V was clipped by 6 bases and J by 1 base, with 9 bases between them. Per germline, CDR1 SQVTM and CDR2 ANQGSEA. The CDR3 covers 12 residues. As DNA, the CDR3 is TGCAGCGTCAAGGGGGTTAACTATGGCTACACCTTC. Its translation is CSVKGVNYGYTF.

The genes are TRBV6-2 or TRBV6-3 and TRBJ2-3, with 11 bases matching TRBD2. CDR1 is MNHEY, CDR2 SVGEGT, per germline. The CDR3 extends over 16 amino acids. The V gene end was trimmed by 6 bases and the J gene end by 2 bases; junction bases not matched to a gene: 7. The CDR3 region is CASRELAGEITDTQYF. The CDR3 DNA is TGTGCCAGCAGGGAACTAGCGGGAGAGATCACAGATACGCAGTATTTT.

This chain joins TRBV2 and TRBJ1-1, with D unresolved. Germline CDR1 reads SNHLY; CDR2 reads FYNNEI. This CDR3 has 12 residues. Trimming stripped 6 bases from V and 4 bases from J, with 9 bases between. This chain's CDR3 is CASSVLGTEAFF. DNA of the CDR3: TGTGCCAGCAGCGTACTAGGCACTGAAGCTTTCTTT.

This clonotype was seen once. No conserved phenylalanine or tryptophan ends this CDR3, so it is likely a read error. The V and J genes are TRBV7-9 and TRBJ1-2; D remains unclear. V lost 0 bases to trimming and J lost 3 bases, with 5 bases between them. This CDR3 region has 13 residues. Germline-derived CDR1 and CDR2 are SEHNR and FQNEAQ (reference sequence). DNA of the CDR3: TGTGCCAGCAGCTTAGCAGGAGACTATGGCTACACCCTC. Translation: CASSLAGDYGYTL.

This clonotype was detected many times. J is TRBJ1-3 and V is TRBV18, with D uncertain. Per the germline V gene, CDR1 is KGHSH and CDR2 is LQKENI. V shed 2 bases and J shed 0 bases, with 8 bases lying between them. The CDR3 runs to 15 residues. CDR3 bases: TGTGCCAGCTCACCAAATCACCGCTCTGGAAACACCATATATTTT. This translates into CASSPNHRSGNTIYF.

This clonotype was counted a few times. The CDR3, as DNA: TGTGCCAGTAGTATGACAGGGGTACGGTACGAGCAGTACTTC. Protein: CASSMTGVRYEQYF. This chain joins TRBV19 and TRBJ2-7, with TRBD1 identical over 8 bases. Germline assignment: CDR1 LNHDA and CDR2 SQIVND (reference sequence). This CDR3 has 14 amino acids. Trimming cost V 3 bases and J 4 bases; bases outside gene matches: 5.

The chain links TRBV29-1 to TRBJ2-1, with a possible D match to TRBD1 (6 bases). The CDR3 is 13 residues long. V lost 7 bases, J lost 10 bases, and 20 bases lay in between. Germline V CDR1 and CDR2: SQVTM, ANQGSEA. The CDR3: CSGGRMGAGEQFF. CDR3 DNA: TGCAGCGGGGGTCGTATGGGGGCCGGGGAGCAGTTCTTC.